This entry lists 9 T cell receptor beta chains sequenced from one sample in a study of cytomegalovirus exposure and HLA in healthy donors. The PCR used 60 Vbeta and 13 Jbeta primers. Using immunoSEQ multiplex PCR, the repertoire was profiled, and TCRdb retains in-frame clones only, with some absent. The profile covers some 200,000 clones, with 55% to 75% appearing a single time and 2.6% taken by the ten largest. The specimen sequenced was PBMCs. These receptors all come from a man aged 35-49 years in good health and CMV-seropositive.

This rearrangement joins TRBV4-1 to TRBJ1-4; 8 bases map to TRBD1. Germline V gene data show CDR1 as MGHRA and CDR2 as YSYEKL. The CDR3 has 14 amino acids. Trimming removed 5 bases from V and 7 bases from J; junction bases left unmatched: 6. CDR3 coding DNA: TGCGCCAGCAGCTCCGACAGGGGCGGTGAAAAACTGTTTTTT. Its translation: CASSSDRGGEKLFF.

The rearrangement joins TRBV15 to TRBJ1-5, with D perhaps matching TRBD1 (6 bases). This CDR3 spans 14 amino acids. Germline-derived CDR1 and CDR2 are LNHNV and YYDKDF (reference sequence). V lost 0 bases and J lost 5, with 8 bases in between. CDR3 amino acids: CATSRDNRDQPQHF. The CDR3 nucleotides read TGTGCCACCAGCAGAGATAACAGGGATCAGCCCCAGCATTTT.

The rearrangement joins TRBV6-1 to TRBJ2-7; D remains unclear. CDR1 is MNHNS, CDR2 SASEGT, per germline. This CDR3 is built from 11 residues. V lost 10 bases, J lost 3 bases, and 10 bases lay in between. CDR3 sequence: CAINKNYEQYF. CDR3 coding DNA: TGTGCCATCAACAAGAACTACGAGCAGTACTTC.

The CDR3 is CASIPGGGYGYTF. The CDR3 DNA reads as TGTGCCAGCATTCCTGGGGGGGGCTATGGCTACACCTTC. This chain joins TRBV6-5 and TRBJ1-2, with a tentative D call TRBD1 (5 bases). Deletions cut 7 bases from V and 4 bases from J, with 13 bases between. Per germline, CDR1 MNHEY and CDR2 SVGAGI. The CDR3 spans 13 residues.

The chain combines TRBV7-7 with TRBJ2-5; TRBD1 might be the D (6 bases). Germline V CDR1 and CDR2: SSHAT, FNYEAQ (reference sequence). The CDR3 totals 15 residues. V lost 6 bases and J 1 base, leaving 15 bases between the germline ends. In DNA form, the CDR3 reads TGTGCCAGCAGTTTGACTACAGGGACCCAAGAGACCCAGTACTTC. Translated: CASSLTTGTQETQYF. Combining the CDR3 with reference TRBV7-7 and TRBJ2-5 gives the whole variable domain GAGVSQSPRYKVTKRGQDVTLRCDPISSHATLYWYQQALGQGPEFLTYFNYEAQPDKSGLPSDRFSAERPEGSISTLTIQRTEQRDSAMYRCASSLTTGTQETQYFGPGTRLLVL.

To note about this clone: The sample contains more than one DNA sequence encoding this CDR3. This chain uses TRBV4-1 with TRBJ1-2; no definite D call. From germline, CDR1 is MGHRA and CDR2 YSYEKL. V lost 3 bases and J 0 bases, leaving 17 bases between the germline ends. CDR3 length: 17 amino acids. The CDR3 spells CASSQASRGFANYGYTF. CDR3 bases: TGCGCCAGCAGCCAGGCCTCAAGAGGCTTTGCTAACTATGGCTACACCTTC.

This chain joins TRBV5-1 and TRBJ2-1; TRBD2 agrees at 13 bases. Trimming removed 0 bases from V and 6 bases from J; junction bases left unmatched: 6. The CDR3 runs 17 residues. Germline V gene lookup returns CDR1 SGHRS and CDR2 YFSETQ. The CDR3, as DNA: TGCGCCAGCAGCTTGGAACTAGCGGGGGGGATAGGCAATGAGCAGTTCTTC. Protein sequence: CASSLELAGGIGNEQFF.

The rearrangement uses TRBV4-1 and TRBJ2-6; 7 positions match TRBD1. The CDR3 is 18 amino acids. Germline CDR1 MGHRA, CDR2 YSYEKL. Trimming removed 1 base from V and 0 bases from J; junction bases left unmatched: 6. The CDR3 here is CASSQGRQGPSGANVLTF. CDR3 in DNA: TGCGCCAGCAGCCAAGGGAGACAGGGTCCCTCTGGGGCCAACGTCCTGACTTTC.

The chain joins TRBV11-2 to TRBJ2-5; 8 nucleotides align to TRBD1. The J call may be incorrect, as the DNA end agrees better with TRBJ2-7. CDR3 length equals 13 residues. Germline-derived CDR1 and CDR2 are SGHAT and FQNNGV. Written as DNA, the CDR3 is TGTGCCAGCAGCCTGGACAGGGACTACGAGCAGTACTTC. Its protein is CASSLDRDYEQYF.